These 24 T cell receptor beta chains originate from one sample sequenced in a study of human T cells and chemical hapten exposure. Time point reported: healthy volunteer bleed at 6 weeks. Before extraction, the whole blood was not fractionated, and total RNA was taken from it. Each CDR3 protein gets one entry after TCRdb re-called the RACE reads with MiXCR. This repertoire shows about 65,000 distinct CDR3 sequences, 5.5% to 7.5% found once; its top ten account for about 3.4%. Sequenced material: whole blood. These receptors were obtained from a female donor in good health. Some clones in this sample may be carry-over from other donors' samples.

V is TRBV28 and J is TRBJ2-5; D possibly matches TRBD1 or TRBD2 (8 bases each). Trimming removed 5 bases from V and 2 bases from J, with 18 bases in between. Germline V gene sequence: CDR1 MDHEN, CDR2 SYDVKM. This CDR3 contains 16 residues. The CDR3 reads CASSDRGLDSQETQYF. As DNA, the CDR3 is TGTGCCAGCAGTGACAGGGGACTAGACTCGCAAGAGACCCAGTACTTC. Full variable domain (missing parts from reference TRBV28 and TRBJ2-5): DVKVTQSSRYLVKRTGEKVFLECVQDMDHENMFWYRQDPGLGLRLIYFSYDVKMKEKGDIPEGYSVSREKKERFSLILESASTNQTSMYLCASSDRGLDSQETQYFGPGTRLLVL.

This clonotype was seen many times. The J gene is TRBJ1-1, the V gene TRBV6-6; 7 bases fit TRBD1. This CDR3 is built from 14 residues. Germline assignment: CDR1 MNHNY and CDR2 SVGAGI (reference sequence). The J segment lost 2 bases and the V segment lost 7 bases, leaving 7 bases of the junction unmatched. The CDR3 DNA sequence: TGTGCCAGCATCCCCGACAGGGCAAACACTGAAGCTTTCTTT. Translating it yields CASIPDRANTEAFF.

The J gene is TRBJ2-3, the V gene TRBV6-5; 10 bases align to TRBD2. Trimming at V came to 6 bases and at J to 2 bases, leaving 5 bases not matched to a gene. The CDR3 is 15 residues long. The germline CDR1 and CDR2 sequences are MNHEY and SVGAGI. The CDR3 spells CASRPSGSNTDTQYF. In DNA form, the CDR3 reads TGTGCCAGCAGACCTAGCGGGAGTAACACAGATACGCAGTATTTT.

This clonotype was recorded many times. The rearrangement uses TRBV21-1 and TRBJ2-3; the D segment call TRBD2 is taken from the table without a DNA check. TRBV21-1 is noted as a pseudogene. This CDR3 has 15 amino acids. Here the CDR3 reads CASSKVSGRSDTQYF. The CDR3, as DNA: TGTGCCAGCAGCAAAGTCAGCGGGAGATCAGATACGCAGTATTTT.

This clonotype was counted ten times or more. J is TRBJ2-2 and V is TRBV5-6, with D uncertain. V shed 4 bases and J shed 5 bases, with 9 bases lying between them. This CDR3 comprises 13 residues. The germline CDR1 and CDR2 sequences are SGHDT and YYEEEE. The CDR3 DNA is TGTGCCAGCAGCCGTTCTAGTACCGGGGAGCTGTTTTTT. It encodes CASSRSSTGELFF.

This clonotype showed up many times. The V call is TRBV14, the J call TRBJ1-2, with D perhaps matching TRBD1 (5 bases). There are 10 residues in the CDR3. Between the trimmed V and J ends, which lost 8 bases and 10 bases, there was a span of 11 bases. The germline CDR1 and CDR2 sequences are SGHDN and FVKESK. The CDR3 region is CASRGTFYTF. Written as DNA, the CDR3 is TGTGCCAGCCGGGGGACGTTCTACACCTTC. Combining the CDR3 with reference TRBV14 and TRBJ1-2 gives the whole variable domain EAGVTQFPSHSVIEKGQTVTLRCDPISGHDNLYWYRRVMGKEIKFLLHFVKESKQDESGMPNNRFLAERTGGTYSTLKVQPAELEDSGVYFCASRGTFYTFGSGTRLTVV.

This clonotype was seen many times. The CDR3 DNA follows: TGTGCCAGCAGCCCCACAAATAGCAATCAGCCCCAGCATTTT. Encoded protein: CASSPTNSNQPQHF. J is TRBJ1-5 and V is TRBV6-6; the D is unclear. The CDR3 is 14 residues long. The V and J ends lost 6 bases and 0 bases respectively, with 9 bases between them. Germline CDR1 is MNHNY and CDR2 is SVGAGI (reference sequence).

The chain has TRBV6-6 and TRBJ2-2, with 8 bases lining up with TRBD2. The germline V gene has CDR1 MNHNY and CDR2 SVGAGI (reference sequence). CDR3 length: 17 residues. Trimming took 2 bases from V and 4 from J; bases not matched to a gene: 9. The CDR3 here is CASSYRGSGKGTGELFF. CDR3 DNA sequence: TGTGCCAGCAGTTACCGTGGTAGCGGGAAGGGCACCGGGGAGCTGTTTTTT.

This clonotype has only a few counts. The rearrangement joins TRBV28 to TRBJ1-1; D ambiguous. The CDR3 is 12 residues long. Germline V gene lookup returns CDR1 MDHEN and CDR2 SYDVKM. Trimming shortened V by 2 bases and J by 8 bases, and 9 bases separated the two germline ends. The chain's CDR3 is CASSLRQMEAFF. The CDR3 nucleotides are TGTGCCAGCAGTTTAAGGCAAATGGAAGCTTTCTTT.

This clonotype was detected ten times or more. V gene TRBV20-1 combines with J gene TRBJ2-7; 10 bases match TRBD2. The CDR3 runs 15 residues. J lost 4 bases, V lost 0 bases, and 6 bases had no gene match. Germline CDR1 and CDR2: DFQATT and SNEGSKA (reference sequence). The CDR3 is CSARDPGTSAYEQYF. The CDR3 DNA reads as TGCAGTGCTAGAGACCCAGGGACTAGCGCTTACGAGCAGTACTTC.

There are many counts of this clonotype. The rearrangement joins TRBV20-1 to TRBJ1-1; 7 bases match TRBD1. Losses at the gene ends were 6 bases for V and 7 bases for J; bases not matched to a gene: 11. CDR1 DFQATT and CDR2 SNEGSKA come from the germline V gene (reference sequence). The CDR3 sequence is 13 residues long. CDR3 loop: CSAQSDRVGEAFF. The CDR3 nucleotides are TGCAGTGCCCAAAGTGACAGGGTGGGTGAAGCTTTCTTT.

Regarding this clonotype: Being one base from a much bigger clone, this may be a read error. The CDR3 DNA follows: TGTGCCAGCAATTTAGTGCTAGCGGGAGGGGGTGAGCAGTTCTTC. This gives the protein CASNLVLAGGGEQFF. The chain has TRBV12-3 or TRBV12-4 and TRBJ2-1; 12 nucleotides match TRBD2. This CDR3 contains 15 residues.

This clonotype has more than one count but fewer than ten. V and J are TRBV3-1 and TRBJ2-2; no firm D call. CDR3 length: 13 amino acids. Trimming cost V 6 bases and J 3 bases, with 8 bases left between them. Germline CDR1 reads LGHDT; CDR2 reads YNNKEL (reference sequence). CDR3 nucleotide sequence: TGTGCCAGCAGTGGACGGGACACCGGGGAGCTGTTTTTT. Its translation is CASSGRDTGELFF.

This clonotype was detected ten times or more. The rearrangement uses TRBV20-1 and TRBJ1-1; TRBD1 might be the D (6 bases). Germline V gene data show CDR1 as DFQATT and CDR2 as SNEGSKA (reference sequence). V gave up 0 bases and J gave up 6 bases, with 11 bases separating them. The CDR3 covers 13 residues. The CDR3 here is CSAREGANAEAFF. The CDR3 nucleotides are TGCAGTGCTAGAGAGGGGGCGAATGCTGAAGCTTTCTTT.

This clonotype was counted many times. The V and J genes are TRBV16 and TRBJ2-7; no firm D call. The CDR3 extends over 13 amino acids. Looked up from germline, CDR1 is KGHSY and CDR2 is FQNENV. Between the trimmed V and J ends, which lost 2 bases and 1 base, there was a span of 6 bases. The CDR3 DNA is TGTGCCAGCAGCCAAGACTTGTCCTACGAGCAGTACTTC. This translates into CASSQDLSYEQYF.

In its sample, this clonotype was seen many times. The rearrangement uses TRBV5-4 and TRBJ2-3; 11 nucleotides line up with TRBD2. The CDR3 is made up of 17 amino acids. J gave up 2 bases and V 3 bases, and 8 bases lay outside the gene matches. Per germline, CDR1 SGHNT and CDR2 YYREEE (reference sequence). CDR3: CASSSNPGLADTDTQYF. The CDR3 DNA follows: TGTGCCAGCAGCTCGAATCCGGGACTAGCGGACACAGATACGCAGTATTTT.

The chain has TRBV7-9 and TRBJ1-1, with no clear D. Trimming shortened V by 5 bases and J by 0 bases, and 13 bases separated the two germline ends. Germline-derived CDR1 and CDR2 are SEHNR and FQNEAQ (reference sequence). The CDR3 loop spans 15 amino acids. CDR3 nucleotide sequence: TGTGCCAGCAGCCGCCGACAAGCCGTGAACACTGAAGCTTTCTTT. Encoded protein: CASSRRQAVNTEAFF.

This clonotype showed up many times. This sequence joins TRBV7-2 and TRBJ2-7; TRBD1 aligns across 7 bases. The CDR3 is 15 residues long. V was clipped by 5 bases and J by 0 bases; unmatched bases: 7. CDR1 is SGHTA, CDR2 FQGNSA, per germline. The CDR3 loop reads CASSPSGTASYEQYF. In DNA, the CDR3 is TGTGCCAGCAGCCCCTCCGGGACAGCCTCCTACGAGCAGTACTTC.

This clonotype was seen ten or more times. The chain employs TRBV3-1 and TRBJ2-5, with D possibly being TRBD1 or TRBD2 (6 bases each). The CDR3 is 15 residues long. The ends were cut back, 3 bases at V and 4 bases at J, with 15 bases in the middle. CDR1 and CDR2 (germline): LGHDT, YNNKEL (reference sequence). CDR3 amino acids: CASSQQLGGGETQYF. The DNA of the CDR3 is TGTGCCAGCAGCCAGCAGTTAGGAGGGGGAGAGACCCAGTACTTC.

The V and J genes are TRBV20-1 and TRBJ1-5; 8 bases match TRBD1. Germline CDR1 reads DFQATT; CDR2 reads SNEGSKA (reference sequence). V shed 3 bases, J shed 4 bases, and the junction held 5 bases outside the gene matches. This CDR3 contains 14 residues. DNA of the CDR3: TGCAGTGCTAGGGGGACAGGTGATAATCAGCCCCAGCATTTT. Residues: CSARGTGDNQPQHF.

In this sample, this clonotype turned up a few times. J is TRBJ1-1 and V is TRBV27; D remains unclear. The CDR3 covers 15 residues. V was clipped by 5 bases and J by 1 base, with 14 bases between them. Germline values: CDR1 MNHEY, CDR2 SMNVEV (reference sequence). The CDR3 region is CASSPSTLGNTEAFF. The CDR3, as DNA: TGTGCCAGCAGTCCATCGACCCTGGGGAACACTGAAGCTTTCTTT.

There are many counts of this clonotype. The chain recombines TRBV19 with TRBJ2-7, with 10 bases aligning to TRBD1. The V gene end was trimmed by 5 bases and the J gene end by 3 bases; junction bases not matched to a gene: 7. This CDR3 contains 15 residues. CDR1 is LNHDA and CDR2 is SQIVND in the germline V gene (reference sequence). Here the CDR3 reads CASSDTGTGDYEQYF. CDR3 nucleotide sequence: TGTGCCAGTAGTGATACCGGGACAGGGGACTACGAGCAGTACTTC.

This clonotype was seen many times. This chain connects TRBV7-2 to TRBJ2-6, with D possibly being TRBD1 or TRBD2 (5 bases each). CDR3 length: 18 residues. CDR1 is SGHTA, CDR2 FQGNSA, per germline. V lost 7 bases to trimming and J lost 3 bases, with 22 bases between them. The CDR3 is CASTDSGTASLGANVLTF. The CDR3 DNA reads as TGTGCCAGCACCGATTCCGGGACGGCCTCACTTGGGGCCAACGTCCTGACTTTC.

This clonotype was recorded many times. The chain combines TRBV5-1 with TRBJ2-6; no firm D call. V was cut by 5 bases and J by 0 bases, with 9 bases left in between. Germline loops: CDR1 SGHRS, CDR2 YFSETQ. This CDR3 is 15 amino acids long. Here the CDR3 DNA reads TGCGCCAGCAGGCCTTTCCTCTCTGGGGCCAACGTCCTGACTTTC. It codes for CASRPFLSGANVLTF.